The 10 T cell receptor beta chains below come from one sample, sequenced in a study of OX40 agonist ivuxolimab in advanced cancers. TCRdb's copy holds only in-frame clones and misses some; the assay was immunoSEQ multiplex PCR. The repertoire holds 98,000 or so clones, with nearly 90% as singletons. The source was CD4+ or CD8+ T cells sorted from blood, collected in a trial of the OX40 agonist ivuxolimab. These receptors originate from an adult with an advanced solid tumor such as melanoma, head and neck, liver or kidney cancer.

CDR3 loop: CASSLLEGGGYTF. The DNA for the CDR3 is TGTGCCAGCAGCTTATTGGAGGGCGGTGGCTACACCTTC. The chain has TRBV7-9 and TRBJ1-2, with no clear D. Germline values: CDR1 SEHNR, CDR2 FQNEAQ (reference sequence). The V end lost 2 bases, the J end lost 7 bases, and 11 bases lay between the germline ends. This CDR3 spans 13 amino acids.

DNA of the CDR3: TGTGCCAGCAGCTTAAATCAAAGAGATGAAGCTTTCTTT. Its protein is CASSLNQRDEAFF. This rearrangement joins TRBV7-2 to TRBJ1-1; unclear D gene. The CDR3 covers 13 residues. V lost 2 bases and J lost 7, with 11 bases in between. CDR1 and CDR2 (germline): SGHTA, FQGNSA.

This chain joins TRBV2 and TRBJ2-2, with TRBD1 matching 7 bases. V was pared by 8 bases and J by 1 base, with 4 bases of the junction left unmatched. The CDR3 runs 14 residues. CDR1 is SNHLY and CDR2 is FYNNEI in the germline V gene. For the CDR3, the DNA is TGTGCCAGCGTCGGGACAGAGAACACCGGGGAGCTGTTTTTT. This sequence encodes CASVGTENTGELFF.

The rearrangement uses TRBV11-2 and TRBJ1-4; no clear D. Germline CDR1 and CDR2: SGHAT and FQNNGV. The CDR3 has 15 residues. V was shortened by 4 bases and J by 4 bases, with 13 bases between the two germline ends. The DNA of the CDR3 is TGTGCCAGCAGCTCTGAGGCCGCATTTAATGAAAAACTGTTTTTT. As protein: CASSSEAAFNEKLFF.

The V gene is TRBV7-2, the J gene TRBJ1-1; D gene ambiguous. Trimming pared 2 bases from V and 0 bases from J, leaving 4 bases between. The CDR3 has 13 residues. Germline V CDR1 and CDR2: SGHTA, FQGNSA. DNA for the CDR3: TGTGCCAGCAGCTTATCCATGAACACTGAAGCTTTCTTT. Protein sequence: CASSLSMNTEAFF.

This clone was seen just once. This sequence joins TRBV6-5 and TRBJ2-7, with D possibly called TRBD1 or TRBD2 (5 bases each). The germline V and J ends were trimmed by 5 bases and 7 bases, with 18 bases remaining between them. The CDR3 spans 14 residues. The germline V gene encodes CDR1 MNHEY and CDR2 SVGAGI. The CDR3 spells CASSPQDTSGEQYF. In DNA form, the CDR3 reads TGTGCCAGCAGTCCCCAGGACACATCGGGGGAGCAGTACTTC.

The genes are TRBV28 and TRBJ2-5; 12 bases agree with TRBD2. With V trimmed by 6 bases and J by 4 bases, 12 bases remained unmatched. Germline CDR1 is MDHEN and CDR2 is SYDVKM. The CDR3 totals 17 residues. The CDR3 loop is CASSPTSGRSRGETQYF. The DNA for the CDR3 is TGTGCCAGCAGCCCGACTAGCGGGAGATCGCGCGGAGAGACCCAGTACTTC.

This clone showed up just a few times. J is TRBJ1-1 and V is TRBV5-4; tentative D call: TRBD1 (5 bases). Trimming took 0 bases from V and 1 from J, leaving 16 bases between them. CDR1 and CDR2 from the germline V gene are SGHNT and YYREEE (reference sequence). The CDR3 totals 17 residues. CDR3 nucleotides: TGTGCCAGCAGCTTGGAGCCCGCGGTCAGGGCGAACACTGAAGCTTTCTTT. Residues: CASSLEPAVRANTEAFF.

The rearrangement uses TRBV5-1 and TRBJ2-2, with 11 bases lining up with TRBD2. In germline, CDR1 is SGHRS, CDR2 YFSETQ. The V gene end was trimmed by 0 bases and the J gene end by 7 bases; junction bases not matched to a gene: 5. The CDR3 extends over 16 amino acids. In DNA, the CDR3 is TGCGCCAGCAGCTTGGGACTAGCGGGGACCGGCGGGGAGCTGTTTTTT. Amino acid sequence: CASSLGLAGTGGELFF.

This rearrangement joins TRBV6-4 to TRBJ2-1; the D gene is possibly TRBD1 (5 bases). The germline V gene has CDR1 MRHNA and CDR2 SNTAGT. The V end lost 5 bases, the J end lost 5 bases, and 10 bases lay between the germline ends. This CDR3 comprises 13 residues. In DNA, the CDR3 is TGTGCCAGCAGTCTGGGGCCCAACAATGAGCAGTTCTTC. It is translated as CASSLGPNNEQFF.